Listed here are 30 T cell receptor beta chains from one sample, sequenced in a study of blood T cells in healthy people across ages. The second PCR ran roughly 6 to 11 cycles with a sample-barcoded 5' primer and J-beta primers. TCRdb reanalysed the 5' RACE reads using MiXCR and keeps one entry per CDR3 protein. The data contain about a million distinct CDR3 sequences, 51% of them singletons. Sequenced input: blood. Receptors were obtained from a woman between 55 and 75 years old in good health.

The rearrangement joins TRBV9 to TRBJ2-3; no clear D gene. This CDR3 is built from 15 residues. In germline, CDR1 is SGDLS, CDR2 YYNGEE. Trimming took off 2 bases at V and 1 base at J, with 11 bases between the two ends. DNA for the CDR3: TGTGCCAGCAGCGTCGTACCTTTAGGCACAGATACGCAGTATTTT. This translates into CASSVVPLGTDTQYF.

The chain joins TRBV5-1 to TRBJ2-1, with D tentatively TRBD1 (5 bases). The germline CDR1 and CDR2 sequences are SGHRS and YFSETQ. The CDR3 runs 15 residues. The V end lost 6 bases, the J end lost 0 bases, and 13 bases lay between the germline ends. In DNA form, the CDR3 reads TGCGCCAGCACCCCGGCAGGGATCTCCTACAATGAGCAGTTCTTC. Translation gives CASTPAGISYNEQFF.

The rearrangement joins TRBV7-2 to TRBJ2-4; 9 positions match TRBD2. The DNA end is more similar to TRBJ2-7, so the J call may be wrong. This CDR3 has 14 amino acids. Germline CDR1 and CDR2: SGHTA and FQGNSA. The CDR3 protein is CASSKPGLASEQYF. The CDR3 DNA reads TGTGCCAGCAGCAAGCCGGGACTAGCTAGCGAGCAGTACTTC.

This rearrangement joins TRBV15 to TRBJ2-1, with a tentative D call TRBD1 (6 bases). V lost 1 base and J lost 9, with 16 bases in between. The germline CDR1 and CDR2 sequences are LNHNV and YYDKDF (reference sequence). This CDR3 has 15 residues. This chain's CDR3 is CATSRGGVGASEQFF. The CDR3 DNA sequence: TGTGCCACCAGCAGAGGTGGTGTGGGGGCGAGTGAGCAGTTCTTC. The full variable domain, with the rest looked up from reference TRBV15 and TRBJ2-1, is DAMVIQNPRYQVTQFGKPVTLSCSQTLNHNVMYWYQQKSSQAPKLLFHYYDKDFNNEADTPDNFQSRRPNTSFCFLDIRSPGLGDTAMYLCATSRGGVGASEQFFGPGTRLTVL.

The J gene is TRBJ1-1, the V gene TRBV7-2, with D unresolved. The CDR3 contains 15 residues. From germline, CDR1 is SGHTA and CDR2 FQGNSA. V shed 5 bases and J shed 0 bases, with 13 bases lying between them. CDR3: CASSVTGPVNTEAFF. CDR3 DNA sequence: TGTGCCAGCAGCGTAACCGGGCCGGTGAACACTGAAGCTTTCTTT.

The chain links TRBV4-1 to TRBJ2-2; D remains unclear. The V gene lost 4 bases and the J gene lost 6 bases, with 6 bases spanning the gap. The CDR3 loop spans 12 amino acids. CDR1 MGHRA and CDR2 YSYEKL come from the germline V gene. CDR3 protein: CASSPWAGELFF. The CDR3 DNA follows: TGCGCCAGCAGCCCTTGGGCCGGGGAGCTGTTTTTT.

The chain carries TRBV20-1 and TRBJ2-4; D is unclear. The J call may be in error: the DNA end matches TRBJ2-7 better. This CDR3 region has 12 residues. Per the germline V gene, CDR1 is DFQATT and CDR2 is SNEGSKA (reference sequence). This CDR3 is CSARADPYEQYF. The CDR3 DNA sequence: TGCAGTGCTAGAGCGGACCCCTACGAGCAGTACTTC.

There are a few counts of this clonotype. The V call is TRBV12-3 or TRBV12-4, the J call TRBJ2-4, with TRBD2 matching 14 bases. The DNA end lines up better with TRBJ2-7; the J call may be wrong. The CDR3 loop spans 16 amino acids. The CDR3 nucleotides are TGTGCCAGCAGTTTCGGGGGGACTAGCGGGAGAAACGAGCAGTACTTC. Its protein is CASSFGGTSGRNEQYF.

The rearrangement links TRBV6-5 to TRBJ1-2, with TRBD1 matching over 9 bases. With 0 bases clipped from V and 4 bases from J, the junction kept 3 bases outside the gene matches. This CDR3 region has 15 residues. The germline V gene encodes CDR1 MNHEY and CDR2 SVGAGI. CDR3 residues: CASSYSPGQGYGYTF. The CDR3 DNA sequence: TGTGCCAGCAGTTACTCACCGGGACAGGGCTATGGCTACACCTTC.

There are many counts of this clonotype. The chain joins TRBV28 to TRBJ2-7; D remains unclear. The ends were cut back, 6 bases at V and 2 bases at J, with 8 bases in the middle. Per the germline V gene, CDR1 is MDHEN and CDR2 is SYDVKM. The CDR3 extends over 12 amino acids. In DNA, the CDR3 is TGTGCCAGCAGACTTCCTCCCTACGAGCAGTACTTC. Translating it yields CASRLPPYEQYF.

The chain links TRBV29-1 to TRBJ1-4; D not resolved. The CDR3 is 12 residues long. Per the germline V gene, CDR1 is SQVTM and CDR2 is ANQGSEA. V was pared by 4 bases and J by 8 bases, with 11 bases between. DNA for the CDR3: TGCAGCGTTGGAGGGTTTAGCGAAAAACTGTTTTTT. Its translation: CSVGGFSEKLFF.

The V gene is TRBV4-2, the J gene TRBJ1-2; possibly TRBD1 for D (6 bases). This CDR3 region has 17 residues. V shed 0 bases and J shed 6 bases, with 20 bases lying between them. Germline V CDR1 and CDR2: LGHNA, YNFKEQ. The CDR3 DNA follows: TGTGCCAGCAGCCAAGACTTCACCGGCGGGGGCCGGGATGGCTACACCTTC. Its translation is CASSQDFTGGGRDGYTF.

The V call is TRBV7-9, the J call TRBJ2-1, with D possibly TRBD1 on 6 matching bases. This CDR3 has 14 residues. Germline values: CDR1 SEHNR, CDR2 FQNEAQ (reference sequence). Between the trimmed V and J ends, which lost 8 bases and 8 bases, there was a span of 19 bases. The CDR3 sequence is CASGRQDLPHEQFF. The CDR3 nucleotides read TGTGCCAGCGGAAGACAGGACTTGCCCCATGAGCAGTTCTTC.

The chain has TRBV28 and TRBJ2-7; 11 bases fit TRBD1. The ends lost 7 bases at V and 7 bases at J; junction bases unmatched: 12. The CDR3 has 15 amino acids. Germline loops: CDR1 MDHEN, CDR2 SYDVKM. The CDR3 coding sequence is TGTGCCAGCACTGCGGCTCGGACAGGGGGCCGTGAGCAGTACTTC. Its protein is CASTAARTGGREQYF.

The chain recombines TRBV15 with TRBJ2-5; D assignment may be TRBD1 or TRBD2 (6 bases each). Germline V gene sequence: CDR1 LNHNV, CDR2 YYDKDF (reference sequence). Trimming pared 0 bases from V and 11 bases from J, leaving 19 bases between. The CDR3 length is 15 residues. CDR3 sequence: CATSREGGSFSEQYF. CDR3 in DNA: TGTGCCACCAGCAGAGAAGGGGGGAGTTTCAGTGAGCAGTACTTC. Combining the CDR3 with reference TRBV15 and TRBJ2-5 gives the whole variable domain DAMVIQNPRYQVTQFGKPVTLSCSQTLNHNVMYWYQQKSSQAPKLLFHYYDKDFNNEADTPDNFQSRRPNTSFCFLDIRSPGLGDTAMYLCATSREGGSFSEQYFGPGTRLLVL.

J is TRBJ1-4 and V is TRBV30; a weak D match, TRBD1 (6 bases). The CDR3 totals 15 residues. V gave up 0 bases and J gave up 5 bases, with 13 bases separating them. CDR1 and CDR2 (germline): GTSNPN, SVGIG (reference sequence). For the CDR3, the DNA is TGTGCCTGGAGTGTCGGGGGGGCTGAGAATGAAAAACTGTTTTTT. Amino acids: CAWSVGGAENEKLFF.

This clonotype was seen once. This rearrangement joins TRBV13 to TRBJ1-2, with TRBD1 matching 8 bases. CDR3 length: 14 amino acids. Germline assignment: CDR1 PRHDT and CDR2 FYEKMQ (reference sequence). The V gene end was trimmed by 5 bases and the J gene end by 6 bases; junction bases not matched to a gene: 8. CDR3 sequence (DNA): TGTGCCAGCAGCGGACAGGGTGGCTGGAATGGCTACACCTTC. Translation: CASSGQGGWNGYTF.

The chain employs TRBV4-1 and TRBJ1-5; a weak D match, TRBD1 (6 bases). Germline assignment: CDR1 MGHRA and CDR2 YSYEKL. V lost 7 bases, J lost 0 bases, and 13 bases lay in between. This CDR3 is 15 amino acids long. The CDR3 DNA reads as TGCGCCAGCAACCGGGACAACCATAGCAATCAGCCCCAGCATTTT. Its protein product is CASNRDNHSNQPQHF.

The rearrangement links TRBV5-1 to TRBJ2-5; 7 bases are a match to TRBD1. Gene TRBJ2-7 matches the end of the DNA better, so the J call may be wrong. The V gene's germline CDR1 is SGHRS and CDR2 YFSETQ. The CDR3 spans 15 residues. CDR3 nucleotide sequence: TGCGCCAGCAGCTACGACACAGGGGTAGGGCGCGAGCAGTACTTC. Amino acids: CASSYDTGVGREQYF.

This clonotype has only a few counts. The gene calls are TRBV11-3 and TRBJ2-7; 8 nucleotides line up with TRBD1. The ends lost 5 bases at V and 5 bases at J; junction bases unmatched: 5. The CDR3 is 13 residues long. Germline CDR1 reads SGHNT; CDR2 reads YENEEA. Here the CDR3 reads CASSRRGQNEQYF. In DNA form, the CDR3 reads TGTGCCAGCAGCCGCAGGGGGCAAAACGAGCAGTACTTC.

This clonotype showed up just a few times. The J gene is TRBJ2-1, the V gene TRBV20-1, with 7 bases lining up with TRBD2. The V and J ends lost 5 bases and 8 bases, in that order; junction bases with no gene match: 18. The CDR3 is made up of 16 amino acids. CDR1 DFQATT and CDR2 SNEGSKA come from the germline V gene (reference sequence). The CDR3 loop is CSAPGVSGTLLDEQFF. In nucleotides, the CDR3 is TGCAGTGCTCCCGGGGTGAGCGGGACCCTGTTAGATGAGCAGTTCTTC.

The chain couples TRBV20-1 to TRBJ1-4; the D is unclear. Germline V lookup: CDR1 DFQATT, CDR2 SNEGSKA (reference sequence). Trimming stripped 6 bases from V and 11 bases from J, with 16 bases between. There are 12 residues in the CDR3. In nucleotides, the CDR3 is TGCAGTGCCCCTGGGCCCGGTCGGAAACTGTTTTTT. As protein: CSAPGPGRKLFF.

DNA for the CDR3: TGTGCCATGAGAGGAGGAGGAGAGGCTGAGCAGTTCTTC. It specifies CAMRGGGEAEQFF. The J gene is TRBJ2-1, the V gene TRBV7-3, with D possibly TRBD2 on 5 matching bases. V lost 10 bases to trimming and J lost 9 bases, with 19 bases between them. This CDR3 region has 13 residues. The germline CDR1 and CDR2 sequences are SGHTA and FQGTGA.

This chain joins TRBV3-1 and TRBJ1-1; D remains ambiguous. The CDR3 has 14 amino acids. Germline CDR1 LGHDT, CDR2 YNNKEL (reference sequence). The V end was cut by 5 bases, the J end by 0 bases, with 10 bases between. CDR3 bases: TGTGCCAGCAGCTATAGCGCGGTGAACACTGAAGCTTTCTTT. As protein: CASSYSAVNTEAFF.

This rearrangement joins TRBV2 to TRBJ2-7; D is ambiguous. The J call is in doubt because the DNA end fits TRBJ2-5 better. This CDR3 has 15 residues. Germline V lookup: CDR1 SNHLY, CDR2 FYNNEI. CDR3 in amino acids: CASSEVGSGQETQYF. DNA of the CDR3: TGTGCCAGCAGTGAAGTCGGGTCAGGCCAAGAGACCCAGTACTTC.

This clonotype showed up just once. The rearrangement links TRBV6-2 or TRBV6-3 to TRBJ2-7; 10 bases are shared with TRBD2. Germline-derived CDR1 and CDR2 are MNHEY and SVGEGT. The CDR3 is made up of 17 amino acids. With V trimmed by 2 bases and J by 4 bases, 11 bases remained unmatched. Here the CDR3 reads CASSYPSGSGRAYEQYF. As DNA, the CDR3 is TGTGCCAGCAGTTACCCAAGCGGAAGCGGGAGGGCTTACGAGCAGTACTTC.

The rearrangement uses TRBV9 and TRBJ2-1, with D uncertain. Germline loops: CDR1 SGDLS, CDR2 YYNGEE. This CDR3 has 15 residues. V lost 0 bases and J 6 bases, leaving 13 bases between the germline ends. CDR3 region: CASSVEGNRPNEQFF. CDR3 DNA: TGTGCCAGCAGCGTAGAAGGGAATAGGCCCAATGAGCAGTTCTTC.

This clonotype was counted a few times. The chain couples TRBV20-1 to TRBJ2-7; D may be TRBD1 or TRBD2 (5 bases each). The ends were cut back, 1 base at V and 2 bases at J, with 9 bases in the middle. The CDR3 is 13 amino acids. Germline-derived CDR1 and CDR2 are DFQATT and SNEGSKA (reference sequence). The CDR3 region has the DNA TGCAGTGCTAGAGCCGAGGGGACCTACGAGCAGTACTTC. It codes for CSARAEGTYEQYF.

The gene calls are TRBV2 and TRBJ2-3; a possible D gene is TRBD1 (5 bases). Trimming left V 9 bases short and J 2 bases short, with 15 bases between. CDR1 SNHLY and CDR2 FYNNEI come from the germline V gene. This CDR3 spans 14 amino acids. The CDR3 region has the DNA TGTGCCAGAAATCAGGGCTTCCCCACAGATACGCAGTATTTT. This translates into CARNQGFPTDTQYF.

This clonotype appeared a single time. The V gene is TRBV20-1, the J gene TRBJ2-7; 9 nucleotides line up with TRBD1. The CDR3 is 15 residues long. J gave up 5 bases and V 2 bases, and 10 bases lay outside the gene matches. Germline loops: CDR1 DFQATT, CDR2 SNEGSKA (reference sequence). The CDR3: CSARSPGTGTDEQYF. CDR3 nucleotides: TGCAGTGCTAGATCTCCCGGGACAGGGACCGACGAGCAGTACTTC.